One sample yielded the 27 T cell receptor beta chains listed below, sequenced in a study of identical twins. TCRdb independently ran MiXCR on the 5' RACE reads; one entry per CDR3 protein. This table holds 350,000 to 450,000 distinct CDR3 sequences, around a sixth found once. The sequenced sample was naive T cells sorted from blood. All receptors derive from a man between 50 and 59 years old in good health.

This chain's CDR3 is CASSLERLATHEQYF. The DNA for the CDR3 is TGCGCCAGCAGCTTGGAGAGACTAGCAACCCACGAGCAGTACTTC. The genes are TRBV5-1 and TRBJ2-7; 7 nucleotides align to TRBD2. CDR1 is SGHRS, CDR2 YFSETQ, per germline. V shed 0 bases, J shed 5 bases, and the junction held 8 bases outside the gene matches. The CDR3 spans 15 residues. Variable domain in full (rest from reference TRBV5-1 and TRBJ2-7): KAGVTQTPRYLIKTRGQQVTLSCSPISGHRSVSWYQQTPGQGLQFLFEYFSETQRNKGNFPGRFSGRQFSNSRSEMNVSTLELGDSALYLCASSLERLATHEQYFGPGTRLTVT.

This clonotype appeared many times. V is TRBV6-2 or TRBV6-3 and J is TRBJ2-7; D is uncertain. Germline assignment: CDR1 MNHEY and CDR2 SVGEGT. CDR3 length equals 13 residues. Trimming left V 5 bases short and J 5 bases short, with 13 bases between. CDR3 loop: CASSLVKWDEQYF. DNA of the CDR3: TGTGCCAGCAGTCTCGTGAAGTGGGACGAGCAGTACTTC.

This clonotype was seen a few times. J is TRBJ2-3 and V is TRBV20-1; a possible D gene is TRBD2 (5 bases). Per the germline V gene, CDR1 is DFQATT and CDR2 is SNEGSKA (reference sequence). The CDR3 is 13 residues long. V was cut by 3 bases and J by 4 bases, with 11 bases left in between. CDR3 in amino acids: CSASGDSADTQYF. The CDR3 DNA sequence: TGCAGTGCTAGCGGGGATAGCGCAGATACGCAGTATTTT.

This clonotype has a count of ten or more. This sequence joins TRBV3-1 and TRBJ2-5; TRBD2 is a possible D gene (7 bases). Looked up from germline, CDR1 is LGHDT and CDR2 is YNNKEL (reference sequence). The CDR3 has 16 amino acids. V lost 4 bases, J lost 7 bases, and 22 bases lay in between. CDR3: CASSPPGTMKGGTQYF. As DNA, the CDR3 is TGTGCCAGCAGCCCGCCCGGGACTATGAAAGGGGGGACCCAGTACTTC.

The V and J genes are TRBV24-1 and TRBJ2-1; TRBD2 aligns across 13 bases. Looked up from germline, CDR1 is KGHDR and CDR2 is SFDVKD. V lost 2 bases to trimming and J lost 10 bases; unmatched junction nucleotides: 7. This CDR3 contains 16 residues. Here the CDR3 reads CATSDYGLAGAAEQFF. DNA of the CDR3: TGTGCCACCAGTGATTATGGACTAGCGGGAGCGGCAGAGCAGTTCTTC.

This clonotype was seen only a few times. V is TRBV20-1 and J is TRBJ1-1; TRBD1 might be the D (6 bases). Per the germline V gene, CDR1 is DFQATT and CDR2 is SNEGSKA (reference sequence). The CDR3 has 14 amino acids. V lost 3 bases and J lost 5, with 16 bases in between. The CDR3 loop is CSARSGGRSTEAFF. CDR3 DNA sequence: TGCAGTGCTAGGTCCGGGGGCCGGAGTACTGAAGCTTTCTTT.

The V and J genes are TRBV10-3 and TRBJ1-5, with D perhaps matching TRBD1 (5 bases). Between the trimmed V and J ends, which lost 6 bases and 0 bases, there was a span of 12 bases. Germline CDR1 and CDR2: ENHRY and SYGVKD. CDR3 length: 15 amino acids. CDR3 residues: CAISRDGNSNQPQHF. The DNA of the CDR3 is TGTGCCATCAGCAGGGACGGCAATAGCAATCAGCCCCAGCATTTT.

The chain couples TRBV10-3 to TRBJ2-1; TRBD1 agrees at 10 bases. With 2 bases clipped from V and 2 bases from J, the junction kept 6 bases outside the gene matches. The CDR3 extends over 17 amino acids. CDR1 and CDR2 from the germline V gene are ENHRY and SYGVKD. CDR3 nucleotides: TGTGCCATCAGTGAGACCCCCGGGACAGGGGCCTACAATGAGCAGTTCTTC. It specifies CAISETPGTGAYNEQFF.

This chain uses TRBV20-1 with TRBJ2-5, with D possibly matching TRBD1 (7 bases). V lost 7 bases to trimming and J lost 2 bases, with 23 bases between them. The CDR3 runs 16 residues. Germline V lookup: CDR1 DFQATT, CDR2 SNEGSKA (reference sequence). CDR3: CSVSGLYRGAQETQYF. The CDR3 DNA reads as TGCAGTGTTAGCGGACTTTACAGGGGAGCTCAAGAGACCCAGTACTTC.

This clonotype showed up many times. This chain joins TRBV10-3 and TRBJ2-5; 8 bases agree with TRBD1. V shed 3 bases and J 4 bases; nucleotides not matched to a gene: 4. Germline V gives CDR1 ENHRY, CDR2 SYGVKD. This CDR3 region has 14 residues. The CDR3 sequence is CAISDRGRGETQYF. The CDR3 DNA sequence: TGTGCCATCAGTGACAGGGGGCGCGGAGAGACCCAGTACTTC.

In its sample, this clonotype was seen many times. The chain is built from TRBV29-1 and TRBJ1-4; D remains ambiguous. Germline V lookup: CDR1 SQVTM, CDR2 ANQGSEA. The CDR3 totals 14 residues. Between the trimmed V and J ends, which lost 0 bases and 3 bases, there was a span of 8 bases. CDR3 residues: CSVEDGGANEKLFF. CDR3 DNA sequence: TGCAGCGTTGAAGATGGTGGGGCTAATGAAAAACTGTTTTTT. Full variable domain (remainder filled in from reference TRBV29-1 and TRBJ1-4): SAVISQKPSRDICQRGTSLTIQCQVDSQVTMMFWYRQQPGQSLTLIATANQGSEATYESGFVIDKFPISRPNLTFSTLTVSNMSPEDSSIYLCSVEDGGANEKLFFGSGTQLSVL.

This clonotype was seen only a few times. The rearrangement uses TRBV20-1 and TRBJ2-3; D unresolved. Germline V gene data show CDR1 as DFQATT and CDR2 as SNEGSKA (reference sequence). This CDR3 region has 13 residues. With 5 bases removed from V and 1 base from J, the gap between germline ends came to 10 bases. The CDR3 region is CSAGGGGTDTQYF. CDR3 DNA sequence: TGCAGTGCTGGTGGTGGGGGCACAGATACGCAGTATTTT.

This clonotype was seen a few times. The J gene is TRBJ2-7, the V gene TRBV5-1, with D perhaps matching TRBD2 (5 bases). V lost 3 bases to trimming and J lost 1 base, with 17 bases between them. The CDR3 has 16 amino acids. From germline, CDR1 is SGHRS and CDR2 YFSETQ. CDR3 sequence: CASSSAPGIGSYEQYF. The CDR3 coding sequence is TGCGCCAGCAGCTCAGCCCCGGGAATCGGGTCCTACGAGCAGTACTTC.

This clonotype came up a few times. The rearrangement links TRBV5-1 to TRBJ2-7; possible D gene TRBD1, 6 bases. The V and J ends lost 7 bases and 6 bases respectively, with 17 bases between them. The CDR3 length is 13 residues. The germline CDR1 and CDR2 sequences are SGHRS and YFSETQ. CDR3 in amino acids: CASYVLQGSEQYF. CDR3 nucleotide sequence: TGCGCCAGCTACGTTTTACAGGGATCCGAGCAGTACTTC.

This clonotype was counted at least ten times. The chain recombines TRBV7-9 with TRBJ2-7, with D possibly matching TRBD2 (6 bases). Germline CDR1 SEHNR, CDR2 FQNEAQ (reference sequence). Trimming took 5 bases from V and 6 from J, leaving 11 bases between them. The CDR3 has 12 amino acids. CDR3 in DNA: TGTGCCAGCAGCCCGAAGGGACTCGAGCAGTACTTC. Translation: CASSPKGLEQYF.

The sample holds many counts of this clonotype. The chain is built from TRBV12-3 or TRBV12-4 and TRBJ2-1, with D unresolved. There are 13 residues in the CDR3. The V and J ends lost 7 bases and 14 bases respectively, with 21 bases between them. CDR3 residues: CASTLGTGPQEFF. The DNA of the CDR3 is TGTGCCAGCACCCTGGGTACGGGCCCCCAAGAGTTCTTC.

There are a few counts of this clonotype. The V call is TRBV7-9, the J call TRBJ1-1; D gene unclear. V was shortened by 1 base and J by 10 bases, with 13 bases between the two germline ends. CDR1 is SEHNR and CDR2 is FQNEAQ in the germline V gene (reference sequence). This CDR3 contains 13 residues. The CDR3 nucleotides are TGTGCCAGCAGCTTAGGTCATAAATTAGCAGCTTTCTTT. Its translation is CASSLGHKLAAFF.

The CDR3: CASSQDRGMREQYF. Here the CDR3 DNA reads TGTGCCAGCAGCCAGGACAGGGGTATGAGGGAGCAGTACTTC. This sequence joins TRBV3-1 and TRBJ2-7; 9 positions match TRBD1. With V trimmed by 3 bases and J by 7 bases, 7 bases remained unmatched. The CDR3 is 14 amino acids. Germline assignment: CDR1 LGHDT and CDR2 YNNKEL (reference sequence).

As for this clonotype: At one end, the junction sequence differs from germline, possibly due to a read error. The chain carries TRBV15 and TRBJ1-6; D is unclear. CDR1 is LNHNV and CDR2 is YYDKDF in the germline V gene (reference sequence). The CDR3 is 13 residues long. CDR3 nucleotide sequence: TGTGCCACCAGCAACCTAAGAAGAGTTTCCCTCCACTTC. Translating it yields CATSNLRRVSLHF.

This chain joins TRBV7-9 and TRBJ2-2; 7 nucleotides match TRBD1. The CDR3 totals 16 residues. The germline V gene has CDR1 SEHNR and CDR2 FQNEAQ (reference sequence). After removal of 4 bases from V and 3 bases from J, the junction contained 8 bases not matched to a gene. CDR3 bases: TGTGCCAGCAGCTCCCGACAGGGATCCTACACCGGGGAGCTGTTTTTT. This translates into CASSSRQGSYTGELFF.

In its sample, this clonotype was seen many times. The chain combines TRBV24-1 with TRBJ2-1, with a possible D match to TRBD2 (6 bases). Germline assignment: CDR1 KGHDR and CDR2 SFDVKD. The V end lost 1 base, the J end lost 0 bases, and 12 bases lay between the germline ends. The CDR3 sequence is 17 residues long. DNA for the CDR3: TGTGCCACCAGTGATTTCGGAGGGGCTAACTCCTACAATGAGCAGTTCTTC. This codes for CATSDFGGANSYNEQFF.

This clonotype was observed a few times. The chain uses TRBV12-3 or TRBV12-4 and TRBJ2-7, with 11 bases lining up with TRBD2. This CDR3 has 21 amino acids. After removal of 2 bases from V and 4 bases from J, the junction contained 22 bases not matched to a gene. The CDR3 loop reads CASSLRHTGTSGLHRLYEQYF. Written as DNA, the CDR3 is TGTGCCAGCAGTTTACGACATACCGGGACTAGCGGTCTTCACCGATTATACGAGCAGTACTTC.

This clonotype showed up just a few times. CDR3: CASSGDTSRYYEQYF. The CDR3 bases are TGTGCCAGCAGCGGAGATACTAGCCGGTACTACGAGCAGTACTTC. The rearrangement uses TRBV7-9 and TRBJ2-7; the D gene is possibly TRBD2 (6 bases). Germline V gives CDR1 SEHNR, CDR2 FQNEAQ (reference sequence). This CDR3 has 15 amino acids. V gave up 5 bases and J gave up 3 bases, with 17 bases separating them.

A few counts support this clonotype. The chain has TRBV7-2 and TRBJ2-1; maybe TRBD1 (6 bases). CDR1 SGHTA and CDR2 FQGNSA come from the germline V gene. V was shortened by 3 bases and J by 0 bases, with 9 bases between the two germline ends. CDR3 length: 15 residues. CDR3 loop: CASSFDRSSYNEQFF. The CDR3 DNA is TGTGCCAGCAGCTTTGACAGGAGCTCCTACAATGAGCAGTTCTTC.

This clonotype was seen only a few times. One junction end does not reproduce the germline sequence, and a read error may be involved. V is TRBV4-3 and J is TRBJ1-4, with D perhaps TRBD1 (6 bases). CDR1 is LGHNA, CDR2 YSLEER, per germline. The CDR3 is 16 amino acids. CDR3 in DNA: TGCGCCAGCAGCCTAGCCTCCGGGACAAGTAATGAAAAACCGTTTTTT. Its protein product is CASSLASGTSNEKPFF.

The CDR3 DNA reads as TGTGCCAGCAGCGTGAACAGGGAGGAACCATCGGTGGAGACCCAGTACTTC. Translating gives CASSVNREEPSVETQYF. The rearrangement joins TRBV7-9 to TRBJ2-5; D is perhaps TRBD1 or TRBD2 (6 bases each). The CDR3 totals 17 residues. CDR1 and CDR2 from the germline V gene are SEHNR and FQNEAQ (reference sequence). Between the trimmed V and J ends, which lost 5 bases and 5 bases, there was a span of 24 bases.

The chain joins TRBV12-3 or TRBV12-4 to TRBJ2-7, with D tentatively TRBD1 or TRBD2 (5 bases each). The CDR3 is 15 amino acids. The V end lost 6 bases, the J end lost 2 bases, and 17 bases lay between the germline ends. The CDR3 sequence is CASSSRQSGAYEQYF. The CDR3, as DNA: TGTGCCAGCAGCTCTCGACAGTCCGGGGCCTACGAGCAGTACTTC.